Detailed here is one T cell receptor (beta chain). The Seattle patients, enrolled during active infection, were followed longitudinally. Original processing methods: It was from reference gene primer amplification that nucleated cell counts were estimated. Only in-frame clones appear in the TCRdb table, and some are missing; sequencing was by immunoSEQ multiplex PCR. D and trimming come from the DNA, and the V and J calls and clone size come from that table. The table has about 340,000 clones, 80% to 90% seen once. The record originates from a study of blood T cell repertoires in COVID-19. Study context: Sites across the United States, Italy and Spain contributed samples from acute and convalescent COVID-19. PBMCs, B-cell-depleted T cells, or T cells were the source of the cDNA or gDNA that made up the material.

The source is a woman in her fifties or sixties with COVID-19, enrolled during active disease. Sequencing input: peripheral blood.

CDR3 residues: CASSYPGQGYTGELFF. CDR3 nucleotide sequence: TGTGCCAGCAGTTATCCGGGACAGGGCTACACCGGGGAGCTGTTTTTT. The rearrangement uses TRBV6-6 and TRBJ2-2; TRBD1 aligns across 9 bases. V shed 3 bases, J shed 3 bases, and the junction held 5 bases outside the gene matches. This CDR3 spans 16 amino acids. Germline values: CDR1 MNHNY, CDR2 SVGAGI (reference sequence).